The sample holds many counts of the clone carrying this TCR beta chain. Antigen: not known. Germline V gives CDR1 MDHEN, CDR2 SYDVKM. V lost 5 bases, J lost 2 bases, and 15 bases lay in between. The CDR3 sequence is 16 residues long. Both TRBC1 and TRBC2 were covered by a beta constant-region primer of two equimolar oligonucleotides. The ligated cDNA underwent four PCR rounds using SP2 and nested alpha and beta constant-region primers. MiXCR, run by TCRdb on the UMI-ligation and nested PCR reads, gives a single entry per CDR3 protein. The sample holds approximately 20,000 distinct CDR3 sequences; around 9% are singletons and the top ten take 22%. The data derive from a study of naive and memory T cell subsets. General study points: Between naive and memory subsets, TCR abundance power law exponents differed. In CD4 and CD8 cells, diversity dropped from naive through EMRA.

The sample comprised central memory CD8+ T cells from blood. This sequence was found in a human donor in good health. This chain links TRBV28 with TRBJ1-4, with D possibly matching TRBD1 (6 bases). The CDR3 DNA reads TGTGCCAGCAGTCTGCTACAGGGTTCCACTAATGAAAAACTGTTTTTT. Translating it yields CASSLLQGSTNEKLFF.